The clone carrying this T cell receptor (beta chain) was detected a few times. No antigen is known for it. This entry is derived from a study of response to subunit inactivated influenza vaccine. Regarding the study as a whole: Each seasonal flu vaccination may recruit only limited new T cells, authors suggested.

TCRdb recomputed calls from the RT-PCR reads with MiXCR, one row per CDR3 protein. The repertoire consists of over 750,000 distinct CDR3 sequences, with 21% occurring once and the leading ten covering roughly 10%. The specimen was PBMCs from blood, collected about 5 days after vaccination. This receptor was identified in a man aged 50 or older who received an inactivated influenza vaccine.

This chain's CDR3 is CASSPSAGDGEAFF. In DNA, the CDR3 is TGTGCCAGCAGCCCATCTGCAGGGGACGGTGAAGCTTTCTTT. The chain couples TRBV7-6 to TRBJ1-1; possible D gene TRBD1, 6 bases. V was clipped by 5 bases and J by 7 bases, with 17 bases between them. Germline CDR1 is SGHVS and CDR2 is FNYEAQ. This CDR3 region has 14 residues.